This TCR beta chain originates from a study of cytomegalovirus exposure and HLA in healthy donors. Whole-study findings and limits: Reported results showed that the classifier diagnosed cytomegalovirus status with high specificity and sensitivity. The authors enumerated 150 to 200 TCR beta chains as linked to cytomegalovirus.

Of note for this clone: Its antigen is not known.

Produced via immunoSEQ multiplex PCR; TCRdb's table is partial and in-frame only. The sample lists 90,000 to 120,000 clones; 70% to 90% were seen once. Germline-derived CDR1 and CDR2 are SGDLS and YYNGEE. V lost 0 bases and J 3 bases, leaving 16 bases between the germline ends. The CDR3 contains 16 residues. The sample taken for sequencing was PBMCs. This clonotype was sampled from a young woman in good health and CMV-seronegative. The gene calls are TRBV9 and TRBJ2-7; possible D gene TRBD2, 5 bases. The CDR3 coding sequence is TGTGCCAGCAGCGTAGGTCTACAGTTCGAGGGCTACGAGCAGTACTTC. It codes for CASSVGLQFEGYEQYF.